This entry lists 21 T cell receptor beta chains sequenced from one sample in a study of regulatory T cells in long-lasting Graves disease. HTBI primers from iRepertoire and Arm-PCR of CDR3 regions yielded the TCR beta libraries. TCRdb re-derived calls from the multiplex PCR reads in MiXCR, one entry per CDR3 protein. The sample lists roughly 430,000 distinct CDR3 sequences; 15% to 20% were seen once. Specified time point: newly diagnosed GD, antithyroid drugs for less than 3 months. RNA from PBMCs was the source of the TCR library. These data also formed part of another study, on T cells in Graves' hyperthyroidism and ophthalmopathy.

The source was peripheral blood mononuclear cells (PBMCs), collected at new diagnosis, from a patient treated with antithyroid drugs. The receptors derive from a woman in her 30s with Graves disease.

With respect to this clonotype: The germline gene is not matched at one end of the junction; a read error may be the cause. The rearrangement joins TRBV28 to TRBJ2-1; maybe TRBD2 (6 bases). The CDR3 has 15 residues. Germline values: CDR1 MDHEN, CDR2 SYDVKM. DNA of the CDR3: TGTGCCAGCAGCTCTTTAGCGGACTCCTGCAATGAGCAGTTCTTC. It specifies CASSSLADSCNEQFF.

This clonotype has a count of ten or more. The chain carries TRBV7-2 and TRBJ2-2; no reliable D call. This CDR3 is built from 14 residues. Germline CDR1 is SGHTA and CDR2 is FQGNSA. V shed 5 bases and J shed 7 bases, with 14 bases lying between them. In nucleotides, the CDR3 is TGTGCCAGCAGCCCCGCACTCAGCATCGGGGAGCTGTTTTTT. This translates into CASSPALSIGELFF.

The chain uses TRBV4-1 and TRBJ1-5; the D is unclear. This CDR3 is 13 amino acids long. Deletions cut 1 base from V and 9 bases from J, with 10 bases between. Germline CDR1 and CDR2: MGHRA and YSYEKL. CDR3 sequence reads: CASSQGPAGPQHF. The CDR3 region has the DNA TGCGCCAGCAGCCAAGGACCCGCCGGGCCCCAGCATTTT.

The chain employs TRBV29-1 and TRBJ2-3; TRBD1 aligns across 8 bases. The CDR3 has 15 residues. CDR1 and CDR2 from the germline V gene are SQVTM and ANQGSEA. Trimming at V came to 7 bases and at J to 2 bases, leaving 11 bases not matched to a gene. CDR3 in amino acids: CSAQGQGLFTDTQYF. CDR3 sequence (DNA): TGCAGCGCCCAAGGACAGGGCCTTTTCACAGATACGCAGTATTTT.

In its sample, this clonotype was seen many times. This rearrangement joins TRBV3-1 to TRBJ2-5; 7 bases match TRBD1. Germline values: CDR1 LGHDT, CDR2 YNNKEL (reference sequence). CDR3 length: 16 residues. V lost 0 bases and J lost 5; bases outside the gene matches: 9. In DNA form, the CDR3 reads TGTGCCAGCAGCCAAGAAGGGGGCCAGGGTGTTGAGACCCAGTACTTC. This translates into CASSQEGGQGVETQYF.

The rearrangement uses TRBV6-1 and TRBJ2-4; 9 bases agree with TRBD2. Trimming at V came to 5 bases and at J to 1 base, leaving 21 bases not matched to a gene. Germline V lookup: CDR1 MNHNS, CDR2 SASEGT. CDR3 length: 21 residues. The CDR3: CASSRDPWVAGVLLAKNIQYF. The CDR3 nucleotides are TGTGCCAGCAGTAGGGACCCGTGGGTAGCGGGAGTCTTACTCGCCAAAAACATTCAGTACTTC.

This sequence joins TRBV10-2 and TRBJ2-3; 15 positions match TRBD2. The junction had 12 bases not matched to a gene; V was cut back by 7 bases and J by 4 bases. This CDR3 is built from 18 residues. The germline V gene encodes CDR1 WSHSY and CDR2 SAAADI. This CDR3 reads CASTGRIGLAGGPDTQYF. The CDR3 bases are TGCGCCAGCACCGGGAGGATAGGACTAGCGGGAGGGCCAGATACGCAGTATTTT.

A note on this clonotype: This may be a read error: a much more frequent sequence differs by one nucleotide. The rearrangement joins TRBV7-2 to TRBJ1-1, with D maybe TRBD1 (5 bases). Trimming pared 1 base from V and 1 base from J, leaving 7 bases between. This CDR3 has 14 residues. Germline CDR1 is SGHTA and CDR2 is FQGNSA. The CDR3 coding sequence is TGTGCCAGCAGCTTAGTAACAGGGAACACTGAAGCTTTCTTT. It translates to CASSLVTGNTEAFF.

This clonotype was counted at least ten times. V gene TRBV7-6 combines with J gene TRBJ2-3; no firm D call. Trimming cost V 1 base and J 0 bases, with 11 bases left between them. This CDR3 is built from 16 residues. Germline CDR1 is SGHVS and CDR2 is FNYEAQ. The CDR3, as DNA: TGTGCCAGCAGCTTAGAGCACGCGCTAAGCACAGATACGCAGTATTTT. Translated, it gives CASSLEHALSTDTQYF.

As concerns this clonotype: Possible read error: a much larger clone is one base away. The chain has TRBV5-8 and TRBJ2-5; 14 bases align to TRBD2. The CDR3 length is 17 residues. The V gene's germline CDR1 is SGHTS and CDR2 YDEGEE. The trim removed 4 bases at V and 4 bases at J, leaving 9 bases unmatched. The CDR3 coding sequence is TGTGCCAGCAGCGCCGGGACTAGCGGGGGAGGCGGAGAGACCCAGTACTTC. It translates to CASSAGTSGGGGETQYF.

The chain employs TRBV9 and TRBJ2-1; 14 positions match TRBD2. Germline V gene sequence: CDR1 SGDLS, CDR2 YYNGEE. V dropped 3 bases and J dropped 10; count of bases not matched to a gene: 6. The CDR3 has 15 amino acids. The CDR3 protein is CASSGGLAGAYEQFF. As DNA, the CDR3 is TGTGCCAGCAGCGGGGGACTAGCGGGAGCCTACGAGCAGTTCTTC. Looking up the rest from reference TRBV9 and TRBJ2-1 gives the full variable domain: DSGVTQTPKHLITATGQRVTLRCSPRSGDLSVYWYQQSLDQGLQFLIQYYNGEERAKGNILERFSAQQFPDLHSELNLSSLELGDSALYFCASSGGLAGAYEQFFGPGTRLTVL.

This clonotype was seen many times. The rearrangement joins TRBV29-1 to TRBJ1-1; D not certain. Germline CDR1 is SQVTM and CDR2 is ANQGSEA. With 8 bases removed from V and 2 bases from J, the gap between germline ends came to 15 bases. The length of the CDR3 is 13 residues. The CDR3 DNA follows: TGCAGCATCGGTGGACGGACTAACACTGAAGCTTTCTTT. This gives the protein CSIGGRTNTEAFF.

This clonotype was observed at least ten times. The junction does not match germline at one end; this may be a read error. The rearrangement joins TRBV5-1 to TRBJ2-3; 8 nucleotides line up with TRBD2. Germline lookup yields CDR1 SGHRS and CDR2 YFSETQ. The CDR3 length is 15 residues. The CDR3 coding sequence is TGTGCCAGCAGCCGCACTAGCGGAAGCACAGATACGCAGTATTTT. This sequence encodes CASSRTSGSTDTQYF.

This clonotype occurred many times. The chain has TRBV5-6 and TRBJ2-5; D unresolved. The V gene lost 4 bases and the J gene lost 6 bases, with 13 bases spanning the gap. Germline V gives CDR1 SGHDT, CDR2 YYEEEE. This CDR3 has 13 amino acids. The CDR3 here is CASSPPSTQTQYF. In DNA, the CDR3 is TGTGCCAGCAGCCCGCCCAGTACGCAGACCCAGTACTTC.

This clonotype was seen at least ten times. The chain recombines TRBV20-1 with TRBJ2-3; 12 bases map to TRBD2. This CDR3 spans 16 amino acids. Germline CDR1 is DFQATT and CDR2 is SNEGSKA (reference sequence). J lost 1 base, V lost 1 base, and 3 bases had no gene match. The CDR3 is CSARGGLAGGTDTQYF. In DNA form, the CDR3 reads TGCAGTGCTAGAGGGGGACTAGCGGGTGGCACAGATACGCAGTATTTT.

This clonotype was counted many times. The chain recombines TRBV7-2 with TRBJ2-1, with a possible D match to TRBD1 (6 bases). The germline V and J ends were trimmed by 5 bases and 5 bases, with 13 bases remaining between them. There are 14 residues in the CDR3. Germline V gene data show CDR1 as SGHTA and CDR2 as FQGNSA. Here the CDR3 DNA reads TGTGCCAGCAGCCCGGGGACATCCCACAATGAGCAGTTCTTC. This gives the protein CASSPGTSHNEQFF. The complete variable domain, with remaining parts taken from reference TRBV7-2 and TRBJ2-1, reads GAGVSQSPSNKVTEKGKDVELRCDPISGHTALYWYRQSLGQGLEFLIYFQGNSAPDKSGLPSDRFSAERTGGSVSTLTIQRTQQEDSAVYLCASSPGTSHNEQFFGPGTRLTVL.

At least ten counts were recorded for this clonotype. The J gene is TRBJ1-1, the V gene TRBV28; 7 nucleotides align to TRBD1. Germline V gene data show CDR1 as MDHEN and CDR2 as SYDVKM. This CDR3 spans 16 amino acids. V shed 5 bases and J 4 bases; nucleotides not matched to a gene: 13. CDR3 in DNA: TGTGCCAGCAGTCCCCCTCCAGGAGCAGGGGGCACTGAAGCTTTCTTT. Its translation is CASSPPPGAGGTEAFF. The whole variable domain, filled in from reference TRBV28 and TRBJ1-1, reads DVKVTQSSRYLVKRTGEKVFLECVQDMDHENMFWYRQDPGLGLRLIYFSYDVKMKEKGDIPEGYSVSREKKERFSLILESASTNQTSMYLCASSPPPGAGGTEAFFGQGTRLTVV.

In its sample, this clonotype was seen many times. The chain employs TRBV3-1 and TRBJ1-1; D is unclear. V was trimmed by 1 base and J by 0 bases, leaving 24 bases between them. The CDR3 loop spans 20 amino acids. The germline V gene encodes CDR1 LGHDT and CDR2 YNNKEL (reference sequence). The CDR3 DNA sequence: TGTGCCAGCAGCCAAGGGGAGGGTCCCCGATCCCTCTACATGAACACTGAAGCTTTCTTT. It specifies CASSQGEGPRSLYMNTEAFF.

At least ten counts were recorded for this clonotype. The genes are TRBV13 and TRBJ1-2; tentatively, D is TRBD1 (5 bases). Germline assignment: CDR1 PRHDT and CDR2 FYEKMQ (reference sequence). V shed 4 bases and J shed 10 bases, with 25 bases lying between them. The CDR3 has 16 residues. The CDR3 region is CASSSRGSTERETYTF. The CDR3, as DNA: TGTGCCAGCAGCTCCAGAGGGTCGACAGAGCGGGAAACCTACACCTTC.

This clonotype was seen only a few times. This chain links TRBV30 with TRBJ2-7, with 9 bases that match TRBD2. The germline gives CDR1 GTSNPN, CDR2 SVGIG (reference sequence). The CDR3 consists of 15 residues. V was pared by 0 bases and J by 5 bases, with 8 bases of the junction left unmatched. DNA of the CDR3: TGTGCCTGGAGTGTCCTGGCGGGAGGGCCAAACGAGCAGTACTTC. The encoded protein is CAWSVLAGGPNEQYF.

This clonotype turned up a few times. The genes are TRBV6-2 or TRBV6-3 and TRBJ1-1, with D perhaps TRBD1 (6 bases). Between the trimmed V and J ends, which lost 6 bases and 4 bases, there was a span of 12 bases. CDR1 and CDR2 (germline): MNHEY, SVGEGT. There are 13 residues in the CDR3. This chain's CDR3 is CASSQGYGTEAFF. In DNA form, the CDR3 reads TGTGCCAGCAGCCAGGGGTATGGCACTGAAGCTTTCTTT.